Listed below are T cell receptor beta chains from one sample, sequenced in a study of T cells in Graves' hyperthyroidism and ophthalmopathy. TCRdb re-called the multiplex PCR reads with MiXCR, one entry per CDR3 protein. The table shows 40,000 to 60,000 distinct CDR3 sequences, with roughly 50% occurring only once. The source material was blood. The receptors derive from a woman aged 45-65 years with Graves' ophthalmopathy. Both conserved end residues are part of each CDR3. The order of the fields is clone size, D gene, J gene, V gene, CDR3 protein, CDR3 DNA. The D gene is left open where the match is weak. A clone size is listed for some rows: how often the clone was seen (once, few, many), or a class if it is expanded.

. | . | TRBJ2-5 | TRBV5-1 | CASSLVGHPSETQYF | TGCGCCAGCAGCTTGGTAGGTCACCCCTCAGAGACCCAGTACTTC
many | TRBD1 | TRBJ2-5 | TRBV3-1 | CASSSGTEETQYF | TGTGCCAGCAGTTCCGGGACAGAAGAGACCCAGTACTTC
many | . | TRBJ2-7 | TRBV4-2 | CASSQVAGVSYEQYF | TGTGCCAGCAGCCAAGTGGCAGGGGTCTCCTACGAGCAGTACTTC
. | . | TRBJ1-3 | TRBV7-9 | CAWSWKHHIF | TGTGCCTGGAGTTGGAAACACCATATATTT
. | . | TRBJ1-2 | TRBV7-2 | CASAEQNYGYTF | TGTGCCAGCGCGGAACAGAACTATGGCTACACCTTC
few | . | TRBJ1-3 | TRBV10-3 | CAISQDSWRGNTIYF | TGTGCCATCAGCCAGGACTCTTGGAGGGGAAACACCATATATTTT
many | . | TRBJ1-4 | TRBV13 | CASSPRDENEKLFF | TGTGCCAGCAGCCCCAGGGACGAAAATGAAAAACTGTTTTTT
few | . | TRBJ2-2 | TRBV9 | CASSLGGPGELFF | TGTGCCAGCAGTTTGGGGGGCCCCGGGGAGCTGTTTTTT
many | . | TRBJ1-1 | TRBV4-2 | CASSQEGGGNTEAFF | TGTGCCAGCAGCCAAGAGGGCGGGGGTAACACTGAAGCTTTCTTT
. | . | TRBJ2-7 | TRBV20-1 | CSASPDTSYEQYF | TGCAGTGCTAGCCCGGACACTTCCTACGAGCAGTACTTC
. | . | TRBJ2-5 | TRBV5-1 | CASRWAQGDETQYF | TGCGCCAGCAGGTGGGCACAGGGTGACGAGACCCAGTACTTC